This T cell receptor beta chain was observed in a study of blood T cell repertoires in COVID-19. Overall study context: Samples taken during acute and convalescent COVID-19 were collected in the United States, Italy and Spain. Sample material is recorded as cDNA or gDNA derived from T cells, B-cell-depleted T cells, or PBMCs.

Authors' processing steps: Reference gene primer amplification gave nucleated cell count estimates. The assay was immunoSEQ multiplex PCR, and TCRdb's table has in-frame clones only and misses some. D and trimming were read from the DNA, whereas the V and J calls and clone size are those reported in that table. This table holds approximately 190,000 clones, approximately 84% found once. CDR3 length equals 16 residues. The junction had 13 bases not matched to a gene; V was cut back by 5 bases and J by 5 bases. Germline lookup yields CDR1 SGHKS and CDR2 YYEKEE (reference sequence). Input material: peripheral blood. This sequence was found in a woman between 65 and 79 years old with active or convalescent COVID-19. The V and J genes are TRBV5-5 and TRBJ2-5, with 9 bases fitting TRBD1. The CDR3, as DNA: TGTGCCAGCAGGGGTGAGGACAGGGGTATTTCGGAGACCCAGTACTTC. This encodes CASRGEDRGISETQYF.